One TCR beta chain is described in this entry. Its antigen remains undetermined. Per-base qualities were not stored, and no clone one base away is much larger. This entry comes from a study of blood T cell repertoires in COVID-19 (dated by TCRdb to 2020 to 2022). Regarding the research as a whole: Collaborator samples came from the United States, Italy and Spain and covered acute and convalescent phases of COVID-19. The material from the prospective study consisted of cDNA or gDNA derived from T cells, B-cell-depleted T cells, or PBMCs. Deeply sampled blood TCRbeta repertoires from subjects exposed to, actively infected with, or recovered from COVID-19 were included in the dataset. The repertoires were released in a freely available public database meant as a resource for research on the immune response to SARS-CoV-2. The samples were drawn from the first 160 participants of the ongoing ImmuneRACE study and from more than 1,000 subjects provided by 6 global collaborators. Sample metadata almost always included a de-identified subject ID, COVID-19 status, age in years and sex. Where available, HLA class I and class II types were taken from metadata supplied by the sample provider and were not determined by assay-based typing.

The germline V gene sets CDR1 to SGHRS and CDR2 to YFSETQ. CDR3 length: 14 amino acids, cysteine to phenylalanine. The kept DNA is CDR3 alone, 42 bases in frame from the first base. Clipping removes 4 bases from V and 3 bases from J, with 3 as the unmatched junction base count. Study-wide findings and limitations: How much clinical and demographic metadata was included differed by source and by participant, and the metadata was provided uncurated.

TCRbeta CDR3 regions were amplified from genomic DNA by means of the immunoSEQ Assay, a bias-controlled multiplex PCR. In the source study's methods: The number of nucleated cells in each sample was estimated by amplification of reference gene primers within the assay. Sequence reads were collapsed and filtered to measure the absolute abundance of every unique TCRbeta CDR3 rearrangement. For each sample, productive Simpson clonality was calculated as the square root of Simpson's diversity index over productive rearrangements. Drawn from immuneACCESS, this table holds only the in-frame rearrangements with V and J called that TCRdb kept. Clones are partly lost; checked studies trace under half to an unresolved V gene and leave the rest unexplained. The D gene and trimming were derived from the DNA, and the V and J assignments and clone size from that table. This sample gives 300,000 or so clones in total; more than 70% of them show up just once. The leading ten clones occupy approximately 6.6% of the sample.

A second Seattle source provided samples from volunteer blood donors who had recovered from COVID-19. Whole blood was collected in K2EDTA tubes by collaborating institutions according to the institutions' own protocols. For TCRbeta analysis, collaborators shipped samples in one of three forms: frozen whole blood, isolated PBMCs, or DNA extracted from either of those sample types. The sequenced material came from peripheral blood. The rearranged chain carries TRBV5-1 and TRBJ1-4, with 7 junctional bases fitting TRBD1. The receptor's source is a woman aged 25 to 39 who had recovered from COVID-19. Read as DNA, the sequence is TGCGCCAGCAGCCGACAGGGAGCTAATGAAAAACTGTTTTTT. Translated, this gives CASSRQGANEKLFF.